A selection of T cell receptor beta chains follows, all from one sample in a study of blood T cell repertoires in COVID-19. Data came from immunoSEQ multiplex PCR; TCRdb stores just in-frame clones and leaves some out. The data show about 190,000 clones, around 85% seen once. The source material was peripheral blood. The receptor set was obtained from a man older than 75 with COVID-19, enrolled during active disease. Each CDR3 is given with its conserved first and last residue.

V gene: TRBV6-4
J gene: TRBJ2-2
CDR3 protein: CASSVSLRAGKNTGELFF

V gene: TRBV7-2
J gene: TRBJ2-4
CDR3 protein: CASSSANTDIQYF

V gene: TRBV7-9
J gene: TRBJ2-2
CDR3 protein: CASILSGGGGELFF

V gene: TRBV5-1
J gene: TRBJ2-1
CDR3 protein: CASSGGTGTYNEQFF

V gene: TRBV28
J gene: TRBJ1-3
CDR3 protein: CASSQGLFSGNTIYF

V gene: TRBV27
J gene: TRBJ1-1
CDR3 protein: CASRGWGSQSEAFF

V gene: TRBV27
J gene: TRBJ1-6
CDR3 protein: CASSPTRQGLHF

V gene: TRBV5-1
J gene: TRBJ2-5
CDR3 protein: CASKLRRTSVVETQYF

V gene: TRBV6-5
J gene: TRBJ1-5
CDR3 protein: CASSYAGQINQPQHF

V gene: TRBV7-2
J gene: TRBJ2-5
CDR3 protein: CASSSRTSDRETQYF

V gene: TRBV5-4
J gene: TRBJ2-3
CDR3 protein: CASSPRGGFGDTQYF

V gene: TRBV10-3
J gene: TRBJ1-3
CDR3 protein: CAIMEGPTIYF

V gene: TRBV28
J gene: TRBJ2-4
CDR3 protein: CASRGEGDIQYF

V gene: TRBV4-1
J gene: TRBJ2-3
CDR3 protein: CASSQVPSSTDTQYF

V gene: TRBV3-1/TRBV3-2
J gene: TRBJ2-2
CDR3 protein: CASSGLANTGELFF

V gene: TRBV14
J gene: TRBJ2-7
CDR3 protein: CASSQAYEQYF